This T cell receptor (beta chain) was sequenced for a study of blood T cells in healthy people across ages. Study results and caveats: A conclusive naive versus antigen-experienced comparison was prevented by the unsorted PBMCs. Diversity estimated from one million T cells was considered an underestimate.

With 2 bases removed from V and 2 bases from J, the gap between germline ends came to 8 bases. The CDR3 contains 14 residues. CDR1 is SEHNR, CDR2 FQNEAQ, per germline (reference sequence). Together with a sample-barcoded 5' primer, a J-beta primer mix was included in a second PCR lasting roughly 7 to 11 cycles. TCRdb used MiXCR to reprocess the 5' RACE reads, holding one entry per CDR3 protein. The sample includes roughly 2 million distinct CDR3 sequences, around 48% seen only once; the top ten take less than 2.5%. Comment on this clonotype: Its antigen is unidentified.

The source is a middle-aged woman in good health. The gene calls are TRBV7-9 and TRBJ2-3; D not resolved. The sample was blood. The CDR3 spells CASSLSTLTDTQYF. For the CDR3, the DNA is TGTGCCAGCAGCTTATCGACCCTCACAGATACGCAGTATTTT.